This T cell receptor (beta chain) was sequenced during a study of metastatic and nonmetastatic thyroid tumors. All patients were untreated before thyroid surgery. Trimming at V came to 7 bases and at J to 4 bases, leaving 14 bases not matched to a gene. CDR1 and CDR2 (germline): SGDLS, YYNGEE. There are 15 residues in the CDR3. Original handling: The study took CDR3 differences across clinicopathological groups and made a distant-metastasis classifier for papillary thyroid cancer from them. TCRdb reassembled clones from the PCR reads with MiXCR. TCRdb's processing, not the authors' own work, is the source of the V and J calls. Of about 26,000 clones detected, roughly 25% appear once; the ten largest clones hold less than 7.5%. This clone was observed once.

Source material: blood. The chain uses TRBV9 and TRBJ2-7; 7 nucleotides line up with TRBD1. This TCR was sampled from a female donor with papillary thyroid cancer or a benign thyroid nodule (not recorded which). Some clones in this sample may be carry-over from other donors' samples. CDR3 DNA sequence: TGTGCCAGCGGCCCGGGGAAAGGGGGCTTGTACGAGCAGTACTTC. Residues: CASGPGKGGLYEQYF.